Described below is a single TCR beta chain sequence and its context. Its antigen is unknown. The sample is drawn from a study of vaccination effects on CD4 cells after COVID-19. About the research overall: Samples that were drawn after vaccination came a median of 72 days after the second dose.

Ahead of sequencing, the ViraFEST assay grew antigen-specific CD4+ T cells using viral peptide pools. An approximately 10-day culture period preceded the isolation of CD4+ T cells. Participants received two doses of either the BNT162b2 or mRNA-1273 vaccine. Recipients of the vaccine had no prior SARS-CoV-2 infection and negative nucleocapsid antibodies. The researchers cultured 1.5 million to 2.5 million PBMC per well with 9.5 to 10 IU/ml IL-2 and 9.5 to 10 ug/ml peptides. TCRdb keeps only in-frame clones here, not all; method: immunoSEQ multiplex PCR. The sample has roughly 71,000 clones; less than 80% are singletons. The V and J ends lost 4 bases and 2 bases respectively, with 18 bases between them. This CDR3 is built from 16 residues. CDR1 SGHRS and CDR2 YFSETQ come from the germline V gene.

Sequenced here: CD4+ T cells from PBMCs cultured with HCoV-OC43 spike peptides, sampled after COVID-19 vaccination. Stated subset: HCoV-OC43 spike overlapping peptide pool stimulation. This TCR derives from a human donor who received a COVID-19 vaccine. J is TRBJ1-2 and V is TRBV5-1; tentative D call: TRBD1 (6 bases). CDR3 sequence (DNA): TGCGCCAGCAGCACAGGACAGCTACAAGGAAACTATGGCTACACCTTC. It yields the protein CASSTGQLQGNYGYTF. The entire variable domain, with the rest obtained from reference TRBV5-1 and TRBJ1-2, is as follows: KAGVTQTPRYLIKTRGQQVTLSCSPISGHRSVSWYQQTPGQGLQFLFEYFSETQRNKGNFPGRFSGRQFSNSRSEMNVSTLELGDSALYLCASSTGQLQGNYGYTFGSGTRLTVV.